This T cell receptor beta chain derives from a study of shared clonotypes between healthy human individuals. Naive CD8 cells lacked CD45RO, underwent positive selection for CCR7 and left out terminally differentiated effector memory CD45RA+ cells. V was trimmed by 4 bases and J by 11 bases, leaving 21 bases between them. The CDR3 has 15 amino acids. Germline CDR1 and CDR2: SGHRS and YFSETQ. In regard to this clone: Its cognate antigen is unknown.

Study results and caveats: Researchers found naive subsets generally carried larger estimated richness than memory subsets.

In the sorted-subset replicate PCRs, approximately 200 ng DNA, 25,000 to 30,000 T cell genomes, was used. TCRdb keeps only in-frame clones here, not all; method: immunoSEQ multiplex PCR. This sample has 1.5 million to 2.5 million clones, with about 95% found just once. The source is a man aged 18 to 30 in good health. The chain recombines TRBV5-1 with TRBJ1-4; tentatively, D is TRBD1 (5 bases). The sequenced sample consisted of naive CD8+ T cells sorted from blood. The CDR3 spells CASSPKPGPPGKLFF. The CDR3 region has the DNA TGCGCCAGCAGCCCGAAGCCGGGACCACCTGGGAAACTGTTTTTT.